This T cell receptor beta chain was recorded in a study of CD8 T cells in ankylosing spondylitis. In regard to this clonotype: What it binds is unknown.

Findings of the study overall: For ankylosing spondylitis blood, a TCR beta motif of about 8 highly homologous variants appeared characteristic. Significant enrichment of disease-linked clones was reportedly seen in matched ankylosing spondylitis synovial fluid.

TCRdb ran MiXCR on the 5' RACE reads and lists one entry per CDR3 protein. The repertoire holds 800,000 to 900,000 distinct CDR3 sequences, with 10% to 15% as singletons. Germline values: CDR1 SNHLY, CDR2 FYNNEI. The CDR3 consists of 15 residues. V lost 7 bases, J lost 2 bases, and 12 bases lay in between. The J gene is TRBJ1-6, the V gene TRBV2, with no clear D. Sequencing was performed on blood, either unsorted or a sorted T cell fraction (not recorded which). The receptor's source is a male donor with ankylosing spondylitis. CDR3 in amino acids: CASTFQRPYNSPLHF. CDR3 DNA sequence: TGTGCCAGCACTTTTCAGAGGCCCTATAATTCACCCCTCCACTTT.